The next 22 T cell receptor beta chains were all read from a single sample in a study of T cell repertoires in cytomegalovirus infection. TCRdb ran MiXCR on the reads and lists one entry per CDR3 protein. The sample comprises some 270,000 distinct CDR3 sequences, more than 15% of which are singletons, and more than 45% rests with the top ten. Sequences were obtained from CD8+ T cells from PBMCs. The source of these receptors is a human donor in good health (CMV status not recorded). Some clones in this sample may be carry-over from other donors' samples.

This chain joins TRBV14 and TRBJ1-1; TRBD1 might be the D (6 bases). V was pared by 0 bases and J by 3 bases, with 17 bases between. Germline-derived CDR1 and CDR2 are SGHDN and FVKESK. This CDR3 region has 17 residues. The CDR3 spells CASSQDREGGIYTEAFF. The CDR3 DNA reads TGTGCCAGCAGCCAAGATAGGGAAGGGGGGATATACACTGAAGCTTTCTTT.

This clonotype has ten or more counts. The CDR3 here is CASSLFGQGNEQFF. CDR3 nucleotides: TGTGCCAGCAGCTTATTTGGACAGGGCAATGAGCAGTTCTTC. This chain uses TRBV7-8 with TRBJ2-1, with 8 bases identical to TRBD1. The germline V gene encodes CDR1 SGHVS and CDR2 FQNEAQ. The CDR3 consists of 14 residues. J lost 6 bases, V lost 2 bases, and 3 bases had no gene match.

The J gene is TRBJ2-3, the V gene TRBV6-2 or TRBV6-3, with TRBD2 matching 10 bases. With 4 bases clipped from V and 10 bases from J, the junction kept 17 bases outside the gene matches. Per the germline V gene, CDR1 is MNHEY and CDR2 is SVGEGT. The CDR3 sequence is 17 residues long. DNA of the CDR3: TGTGCCAGCAGTTTTCCTGCAGCGGGGGGGGTCCAGGATGCGCAGTATTTT. This encodes CASSFPAAGGVQDAQYF.

This clonotype showed up many times. The J gene is TRBJ2-1, the V gene TRBV10-3; 16 bases are a match to TRBD2. Per the germline V gene, CDR1 is ENHRY and CDR2 is SYGVKD. The CDR3 length is 15 residues. The V and J ends lost 5 bases and 13 bases, in that order; junction bases with no gene match: 8. The CDR3 region is CAISRGTSGGASQFF. The CDR3 region has the DNA TGTGCCATCAGTCGAGGGACTAGCGGGGGGGCCAGTCAGTTCTTC.

The chain links TRBV4-1 to TRBJ1-5; D gene ambiguous. The CDR3 consists of 14 residues. Germline CDR1 and CDR2: MGHRA and YSYEKL. Trimming shortened V by 0 bases and J by 1 base, and 4 bases separated the two germline ends. The CDR3, as DNA: TGCGCCAGCAGCCAAGATCAGAGCAATCAGCCCCAGCATTTT. Translating it yields CASSQDQSNQPQHF.

The rearrangement joins TRBV24-1 to TRBJ2-5, with D tentatively TRBD2 (5 bases). The CDR3 totals 14 residues. The germline V gene encodes CDR1 KGHDR and CDR2 SFDVKD. Trimming left V 0 bases short and J 1 base short, with 5 bases between. The CDR3 bases are TGTGCCACCAGTGATTTGACTAGCCAAGAGACCCAGTACTTC. Translated: CATSDLTSQETQYF.

This clonotype was recorded many times. This chain uses TRBV7-8 with TRBJ2-1; 7 positions agree with TRBD2. V shed 10 bases and J 3 bases; nucleotides not matched to a gene: 9. CDR1 and CDR2 (germline): SGHVS, FQNEAQ. The CDR3 runs 14 residues. The CDR3 DNA reads as TGTGCCATCAAAAATCTAGCGGACTACAATGAGCAGTTCTTC. Translating gives CAIKNLADYNEQFF.

With regard to this clonotype: The final CDR3 position lacks the conserved phenylalanine or tryptophan, pointing to a likely read error. The rearrangement uses TRBV18 and TRBJ2-1, with D unresolved. Germline CDR1 and CDR2: KGHSH and LQKENI. Trimming took 2 bases from V and 3 from J, leaving 11 bases between them. This CDR3 has 15 amino acids. The CDR3 spells CASSPGVSYYNEQFI. The CDR3 DNA follows: TGTGCCAGCTCACCAGGGGTGTCCTACTACAATGAGCAGTTCATC.

The chain recombines TRBV20-1 with TRBJ1-1; TRBD1 matches at 9 bases. Trimming removed 4 bases from V and 5 bases from J; junction bases left unmatched: 8. Germline values: CDR1 DFQATT, CDR2 SNEGSKA (reference sequence). This CDR3 is 14 amino acids long. For the CDR3, the DNA is TGCAGTGCTAAAAACAGGGGGCTTGAGACTGAAGCTTTCTTT. Its protein product is CSAKNRGLETEAFF.

This clonotype was seen repeatedly, ten times or more. V usage is TRBV6-1 and J usage is TRBJ2-1, with D tentatively TRBD1 (6 bases). Trimming took off 6 bases at V and 4 bases at J, with 7 bases between the two ends. CDR1 MNHNS and CDR2 SASEGT come from the germline V gene. The CDR3 sequence is 12 residues long. The CDR3 DNA sequence: TGTGCCAGCAGGGACAGATACAATGAGCAGTTCTTC. It translates to CASRDRYNEQFF.

V is TRBV29-1 and J is TRBJ1-2; 7 bases align to TRBD1. Germline-derived CDR1 and CDR2 are SQVTM and ANQGSEA. Unmatched junction bases numbered 5, after V lost 0 bases and J lost 4 bases. The CDR3 contains 14 residues. The CDR3 region is CSVEETGESYGYTF. The CDR3 coding sequence is TGCAGCGTTGAAGAAACAGGGGAGAGCTATGGCTACACCTTC.

Notes on this clonotype: This sequence may be a read error, since a much larger clone differs from it by one base. The chain couples TRBV6-2 or TRBV6-3 to TRBJ1-6; 8 nucleotides line up with TRBD1. This CDR3 has 13 residues. Germline assignment: CDR1 MNHEY and CDR2 SVGEGT. V shed 10 bases, J shed 7 bases, and the junction held 6 bases outside the gene matches. The CDR3: CATSDRENSPLHF. CDR3 bases: TGTGCCACCTCGGACAGGGAAAATTCACCCCTCCACTTT.

A remark on this clonotype: Just one base apart from a much larger clone, this may be a read error. V usage is TRBV7-2 and J usage is TRBJ1-1; 9 nucleotides align to TRBD1. CDR1 is SGHTA and CDR2 is FQGNSA in the germline V gene. CDR3 length equals 14 residues. The DNA of the CDR3 is TGTGCCAGCAGCTTTTTACAGGGGGCGATGGGGGCTTCCTTT. It translates to CASSFLQGAMGASF. Together with reference TRBV7-2 and TRBJ1-1, the CDR3 gives the full variable domain: GAGVSQSPSNKVTEKGKDVELRCDPISGHTALYWYRQSLGQGLEFLIYFQGNSAPDKSGLPSDRFSAERTGGSVSTLTIQRTQQEDSAVYLCASSFLQGAMGASFGQGTRLTVV.

In its sample, this clonotype was seen many times. The CDR3 DNA is TGTGCCAGCAGCACGACAGTAGGCAGCTCCTACGAGCAGTACTTC. It is translated as CASSTTVGSSYEQYF. V gene TRBV7-8 combines with J gene TRBJ2-7, with D perhaps TRBD1 (5 bases). The CDR3 has 15 residues. The V end was cut by 5 bases, the J end by 0 bases, with 14 bases between. The germline gives CDR1 SGHVS, CDR2 FQNEAQ.

Comment on this clonotype: The junction differs from germline at one of its ends, possibly a read error. The V and J genes are TRBV12-3 or TRBV12-4 and TRBJ1-1; tentative D call: TRBD1 (6 bases). This CDR3 has 14 amino acids. The DNA of the CDR3 is TGTACCAGCAGTTGGGGGGCCTCCTACACTGAAGCTTTCTTT. It is translated as CTSSWGASYTEAFF.

The genes are TRBV20-1 and TRBJ2-1; TRBD2 matches at 9 bases. Losses at the gene ends were 4 bases for V and 4 bases for J; bases not matched to a gene: 8. This CDR3 spans 15 amino acids. From germline, CDR1 is DFQATT and CDR2 SNEGSKA (reference sequence). The CDR3: CSANLREGVYNEQFF. The CDR3 DNA reads as TGCAGTGCTAATCTGCGGGAGGGCGTGTACAATGAGCAGTTCTTC.

V usage is TRBV20-1 and J usage is TRBJ2-2; 7 nucleotides align to TRBD1. The V gene's germline CDR1 is DFQATT and CDR2 SNEGSKA (reference sequence). The trim removed 0 bases at V and 4 bases at J, leaving 5 bases unmatched. The CDR3 is 15 amino acids. As DNA, the CDR3 is TGCAGTGCTAGAGAGAGGGGGCGAGTCACCGGGGAGCTGTTTTTT. As protein: CSARERGRVTGELFF.

This rearrangement joins TRBV6-5 to TRBJ1-6; weak D call: TRBD1 (5 bases). CDR1 MNHEY and CDR2 SVGAGI come from the germline V gene. V lost 5 bases and J lost 13, with 12 bases in between. The CDR3 is 12 amino acids. The CDR3 coding sequence is TGTGCCAGCAGTAACGGGACTATTCCCCTCCACTTT. It encodes CASSNGTIPLHF.

The V gene is TRBV14, the J gene TRBJ1-1; D uncertain. Per the germline V gene, CDR1 is SGHDN and CDR2 is FVKESK. The V end lost 0 bases, the J end lost 5 bases, and 10 bases lay between the germline ends. The CDR3 length is 14 residues. As DNA, the CDR3 is TGTGCCAGCAGCCAAGATGGAGGGCAGACTGAAGCTTTCTTT. This codes for CASSQDGGQTEAFF.

Worth noting for this clonotype: The junction and the germline gene differ at one end; a read error may be behind it. The J gene is TRBJ2-7, the V gene TRBV14, with a possible D match to TRBD2 (5 bases). This CDR3 region has 12 residues. The germline CDR1 and CDR2 sequences are SGHDN and FVKESK. The DNA of the CDR3 is TGTGCCAGCAGCCAAGGCGGGCGTCGTGGGCACTTC. It specifies CASSQGGRRGHF. Together with reference TRBV14 and TRBJ2-7, the CDR3 gives the full variable domain: EAGVTQFPSHSVIEKGQTVTLRCDPISGHDNLYWYRRVMGKEIKFLLHFVKESKQDESGMPNNRFLAERTGGTYSTLKVQPAELEDSGVYFCASSQGGRRGHFGPGTRLTVT.

This clonotype appeared a few times. The chain's CDR3 is CASSYWGTGTEAFF. The CDR3 nucleotides are TGTGCCAGCAGTTACTGGGGCACAGGGACTGAAGCTTTCTTT. This chain connects TRBV6-2 or TRBV6-3 to TRBJ1-1; possibly TRBD1 for D (6 bases). CDR1 MNHEY and CDR2 SVGEGT come from the germline V gene. V lost 1 base, J lost 5 bases, and 11 bases lay in between. The CDR3 contains 14 residues.

As DNA, the CDR3 is TGTGCCAGCAGTTACAACGGACAGGGGAGGCGGAATGAGCAGTTCTTC. Translating it yields CASSYNGQGRRNEQFF. The chain uses TRBV6-2 or TRBV6-3 and TRBJ2-1, with 9 bases lining up with TRBD1. CDR3 length: 16 amino acids. J lost 7 bases, V lost 2 bases, and 9 bases had no gene match. Germline CDR1 MNHEY, CDR2 SVGEGT.